This T cell receptor beta chain was observed in a study of T cell repertoires in cytomegalovirus infection. Findings and caveats of the study: There were carriers of CMV plus the relevant HLA, and cumulative public TCR beta family frequency identified them. There were HLA-C-restricted CMV-specific TCR beta clonotypes dominating the ex vivo response.

A word on this clonotype: As yet, its antigen is unknown.

MiXCR, run by TCRdb on the reads, gives a single entry per CDR3 protein. The table has fewer than 130,000 distinct CDR3 sequences, roughly 39% seen once. This CDR3 comprises 18 residues. Germline assignment: CDR1 MNHEY and CDR2 SMNVEV (reference sequence). Trimming pared 0 bases from V and 8 bases from J, leaving 25 bases between. The sequence came from a human donor in good health (CMV status not recorded). Some clones in this sample may be carry-over from other donors' samples. The source was CD8+ T cells from cultured PBMCs, collected from culture after CMV antigen stimulation. The J gene is TRBJ1-2, the V gene TRBV27; D gene ambiguous. This chain's CDR3 is CASSLSSRLVSVDRGYTF. In DNA, the CDR3 is TGTGCCAGCAGTTTATCGAGTCGCCTTGTTTCGGTGGATAGGGGCTACACCTTC.